These 22 T cell receptor beta chains came from one sample sequenced in a study of blood T cells in healthy people across ages. The authors ran a second PCR of roughly 6 to 12 cycles using a sample-barcoded 5' primer and a J-beta primer mix. MiXCR, run by TCRdb on the 5' RACE reads, gives a single entry per CDR3 protein. This sample has hundreds of thousands of distinct CDR3 sequences, with approximately 44% found just once. Source material: blood. The receptors here all came from a man aged 60 to 69 in good health.

Only a few counts were recorded for this clonotype. The chain combines TRBV9 with TRBJ2-7; weak D call: TRBD1 (6 bases). This CDR3 contains 13 residues. The germline gives CDR1 SGDLS, CDR2 YYNGEE. Trimming took 4 bases from V and 6 from J, leaving 14 bases between them. The CDR3 sequence is CASSPGQLLEQYF. The CDR3 DNA sequence: TGTGCCAGCAGCCCCGGACAGCTCCTCGAGCAGTACTTC.

The chain joins TRBV20-1 to TRBJ2-7; D may be TRBD1 or TRBD2 (5 bases each). CDR3 length equals 14 residues. Looked up from germline, CDR1 is DFQATT and CDR2 is SNEGSKA (reference sequence). V was clipped by 0 bases and J by 4 bases, with 13 bases between them. CDR3 DNA sequence: TGCAGTGCTAGAGATCTGGCAGGGACGTACGAGCAGTACTTC. It encodes CSARDLAGTYEQYF.

This clonotype was found a few times. The chain employs TRBV29-1 and TRBJ1-2; unclear D gene. V lost 4 bases and J 5 bases, leaving 23 bases between the germline ends. This CDR3 has 16 amino acids. Looked up from germline, CDR1 is SQVTM and CDR2 is ANQGSEA. Here the CDR3 reads CSVAGRNVLGYYGYTF. Here the CDR3 DNA reads TGCAGCGTTGCGGGCAGGAACGTCTTGGGCTATTATGGCTACACCTTC.

A few counts support this clonotype. The chain couples TRBV9 to TRBJ1-1, with D unclear. Germline loops: CDR1 SGDLS, CDR2 YYNGEE. The CDR3 spans 14 residues. V was trimmed by 3 bases and J by 2 bases, leaving 11 bases between them. CDR3 in amino acids: CASSARVDNTEAFF. CDR3 bases: TGTGCCAGCAGCGCGAGGGTAGACAACACTGAAGCTTTCTTT. Full variable domain (remainder filled in from reference TRBV9 and TRBJ1-1): DSGVTQTPKHLITATGQRVTLRCSPRSGDLSVYWYQQSLDQGLQFLIQYYNGEERAKGNILERFSAQQFPDLHSELNLSSLELGDSALYFCASSARVDNTEAFFGQGTRLTVV.

This clonotype was seen more than once but under ten times. V gene TRBV20-1 combines with J gene TRBJ2-3; 11 positions agree with TRBD2. The CDR3 spans 16 residues. V lost 5 bases to trimming and J lost 2 bases; unmatched junction nucleotides: 9. Germline V lookup: CDR1 DFQATT, CDR2 SNEGSKA (reference sequence). The CDR3 sequence is CSASGRGLAVTDTQYF. Here the CDR3 DNA reads TGCAGTGCTTCGGGTCGGGGACTAGCGGTCACAGATACGCAGTATTTT.

The V and J genes are TRBV28 and TRBJ1-2; no clear D. V lost 2 bases and J lost 7, with 17 bases in between. The CDR3 sequence is 15 residues long. Germline V CDR1 and CDR2: MDHEN, SYDVKM. The chain's CDR3 is CASSLPWAGRSGYTF. As DNA, the CDR3 is TGTGCCAGCAGTTTACCGTGGGCCGGTAGAAGTGGCTACACCTTC.

This chain joins TRBV3-1 and TRBJ2-1; TRBD1 matches 7 bases. This CDR3 contains 14 residues. CDR1 LGHDT and CDR2 YNNKEL come from the germline V gene (reference sequence). V was clipped by 1 base and J by 7 bases; unmatched bases: 4. CDR3: CASSQATRGNEQFF. As DNA, the CDR3 is TGTGCCAGCAGCCAAGCGACCAGGGGGAATGAGCAGTTCTTC.

The rearrangement links TRBV5-1 to TRBJ2-5; D possibly matches TRBD1 or TRBD2 (6 bases each). The ends were cut back, 0 bases at V and 5 bases at J, with 14 bases in the middle. The CDR3 totals 15 residues. Germline loops: CDR1 SGHRS, CDR2 YFSETQ. DNA for the CDR3: TGCGCCAGCAGCTTGGGTTATACGGGGGCGGAGACCCAGTACTTC. Amino acids: CASSLGYTGAETQYF.

The chain is built from TRBV3-1 and TRBJ2-3; 7 bases match TRBD1. With V trimmed by 1 base and J by 5 bases, 3 bases remained unmatched. The CDR3 runs to 14 residues. Germline CDR1 is LGHDT and CDR2 is YNNKEL (reference sequence). CDR3 coding DNA: TGTGCCAGCAGCCAAGGAGGGGGCAGAGATACGCAGTATTTT. Encoded protein: CASSQGGGRDTQYF.

The gene calls are TRBV28 and TRBJ1-6; maybe TRBD1 (5 bases). This CDR3 is built from 16 residues. Germline CDR1 reads MDHEN; CDR2 reads SYDVKM. V shed 3 bases and J shed 7 bases, with 16 bases lying between them. The CDR3 here is CASSLPSTGLNSPLHF. The CDR3, as DNA: TGTGCCAGCAGTTTGCCCTCGACGGGGCTAAATTCACCCCTCCACTTT.

This sequence joins TRBV9 and TRBJ2-1, with D possibly being TRBD2 (6 bases). CDR3 length equals 13 residues. Trimming pared 7 bases from V and 0 bases from J, leaving 8 bases between. Per germline, CDR1 SGDLS and CDR2 YYNGEE. The CDR3 bases are TGTGCCAGCGGGGGGTACTCCTACAATGAGCAGTTCTTC. This gives the protein CASGGYSYNEQFF.

The chain has TRBV12-3 or TRBV12-4 and TRBJ1-5, with D tentatively TRBD1 (5 bases). Trimming removed 0 bases from V and 6 bases from J, with 12 bases in between. This CDR3 has 15 amino acids. The CDR3 reads CASSLALGVAQPQHF. In DNA, the CDR3 is TGTGCCAGCAGTTTAGCGCTAGGGGTTGCTCAGCCCCAGCATTTT.

The chain recombines TRBV5-1 with TRBJ2-7; D remains unclear. This CDR3 spans 13 amino acids. Germline CDR1 and CDR2: SGHRS and YFSETQ. Deletions cut 1 base from V and 2 bases from J, with 7 bases between. The CDR3 sequence is CASSLQSTYEQYF. CDR3 in DNA: TGCGCCAGCAGCTTGCAATCTACCTACGAGCAGTACTTC.

V gene TRBV5-1 combines with J gene TRBJ2-7; no clear D gene. This CDR3 contains 12 residues. Germline V gene data show CDR1 as SGHRS and CDR2 as YFSETQ. V gave up 6 bases and J gave up 3 bases, with 10 bases separating them. In nucleotides, the CDR3 is TGCGCCAGCATTGGGGAAGACTACGAGCAGTACTTC. Amino acids: CASIGEDYEQYF.

The J gene is TRBJ1-5, the V gene TRBV6-6; D gene unclear. Germline V CDR1 and CDR2: MNHNY, SVGAGI (reference sequence). CDR3 size: 12 residues. Trimming pared 8 bases from V and 3 bases from J, leaving 8 bases between. As DNA, the CDR3 is TGTGCCAGCGCTCAGAACAATCAGCCCCAGCATTTT. Its protein is CASAQNNQPQHF.

Only one count was recorded for this clonotype. The chain is built from TRBV30 and TRBJ2-1; TRBD1 aligns across 11 bases. Germline V CDR1 and CDR2: GTSNPN, SVGIG (reference sequence). V gave up 3 bases and J gave up 10 bases; unmatched junction bases: 11. This CDR3 is 15 amino acids long. CDR3 DNA sequence: TGTGCCTGGAGGAGGACGGACAGGGGGCCTGGAGAGCAGTTCTTC. Its protein product is CAWRRTDRGPGEQFF.

The genes are TRBV7-9 and TRBJ2-2; a possible D gene is TRBD1 (6 bases). The CDR3 runs 20 residues. Looked up from germline, CDR1 is SEHNR and CDR2 is FQNEAQ (reference sequence). The germline V and J ends were trimmed by 3 bases and 2 bases, with 25 bases remaining between them. DNA for the CDR3: TGTGCCAGCAGCTTGGACAGAACCTTTAATCTCCGAACAAACACCGGGGAGCTGTTTTTT. Protein sequence: CASSLDRTFNLRTNTGELFF.

The V gene is TRBV18, the J gene TRBJ2-1; the match to TRBD1 covers 8 bases. The CDR3 length is 17 residues. Germline CDR1 KGHSH, CDR2 LQKENI. The J segment lost 4 bases and the V segment lost 3 bases, leaving 11 bases of the junction unmatched. Written as DNA, the CDR3 is TGTGCCAGCTCACCCCAGTTTCTGGACAGGGAGTACAATGAGCAGTTCTTC. Its translation: CASSPQFLDREYNEQFF.

V is TRBV7-2 and J is TRBJ1-6; TRBD1 matches at 11 bases. V shed 1 base and J 7 bases; nucleotides not matched to a gene: 6. The germline V gene has CDR1 SGHTA and CDR2 FQGNSA. The CDR3 is made up of 17 amino acids. CDR3 sequence: CASSLVGTGGTNSPLHF. The CDR3 region has the DNA TGTGCCAGCAGCTTAGTTGGGACAGGGGGAACAAATTCACCCCTCCACTTT.

This chain joins TRBV20-1 and TRBJ2-1, with TRBD2 identical over 13 bases. Per the germline V gene, CDR1 is DFQATT and CDR2 is SNEGSKA (reference sequence). The CDR3 runs to 17 residues. Trimming cost V 2 bases and J 6 bases; bases outside gene matches: 10. The DNA for the CDR3 is TGCAGTGCTAGACCGACTAGCGGGGGGCTATGGAGCAATGAGCAGTTCTTC. This encodes CSARPTSGGLWSNEQFF.

The chain employs TRBV6-1 and TRBJ2-7; 10 nucleotides agree with TRBD1. The end of the DNA fits TRBJ2-5 better, so the J call may be wrong. The CDR3 extends over 15 amino acids. Germline CDR1 and CDR2: MNHNS and SASEGT. The DNA for the CDR3 is TGTGCCAGCAGGGGGGGACAGGGGAATGGGAAGACCCAGTACTTC. Its translation: CASRGGQGNGKTQYF.

V is TRBV30 and J is TRBJ2-7; a weak D match, TRBD1 (6 bases). V gave up 5 bases and J gave up 1 base, with 15 bases separating them. In germline, CDR1 is GTSNPN, CDR2 SVGIG (reference sequence). The CDR3 spans 14 residues. This chain's CDR3 is CAWARGSVSYEQYF. The DNA for the CDR3 is TGTGCCTGGGCCAGGGGCAGCGTGTCCTACGAGCAGTACTTC.